The sample holds one count of the clone carrying this T cell receptor (beta chain). Its antigen remains unidentified. These data belong to a study of cytomegalovirus exposure and HLA in healthy donors. General study points: An analysis that was carried out later associated approximately 15,000 TCR beta sequences with HLA alleles at 0.05 false discovery rate. The majority of CMV-associated TCR beta chains were reported as apparently HLA-restricted in a later analysis. A missense variant in DCLRE1C was later tied to TCR beta V- and J-gene trimming. Associated with cytomegalovirus, according to the listing, were some 150 TCR beta chains.

The germline gives CDR1 MDHEN, CDR2 SYDVKM. Trimming removed 8 bases from V and 2 bases from J, with 10 bases in between. This CDR3 spans 14 amino acids. The study ran its PCR with 60 Vbeta and 13 Jbeta primers. This table comes from immunoSEQ multiplex PCR, and its TCRdb copy is limited to in-frame clones, with some not included. Among some 130,000 clones listed, approximately 61% were seen once. The genes are TRBV28 and TRBJ2-6; D might be TRBD2 (5 bases). The TCR originated in a human donor in good health. The sample consisted of PBMCs. The CDR3 nucleotides read TGTGCCAGCGGACTCGGGGCTGGGGCCAACGTCCTGACTTTC. Its protein product is CASGLGAGANVLTF.